The rows below give T cell receptor beta chains drawn from one sample of a study of blood T cell repertoires in COVID-19. The data were produced by immunoSEQ multiplex PCR, yet TCRdb's version contains in-frame clones alone and is incomplete. The sample carries 300,000 to 400,000 clones, roughly 88% recorded once. Sequenced input: PBMCs or T cells enriched from blood (not recorded which). The receptors shown here come from a young woman with acute COVID-19. Each CDR3 is given with its conserved first and last residue. A D gene is named only where the DNA matches it firmly. Not all rows give a size; the values are once, few, many and, for expanded clones, a class.

V gene	D gene	J gene	clone size	CDR3 protein	CDR3 DNA
TRBV6-6	TRBD1	TRBJ1-3	-	CASSQGTVSGNTIYF	TGTGCCAGCAGCCAGGGGACAGTCTCTGGAAACACCATATATTTT
TRBV6-5	-	TRBJ2-7	-	CASSYMGGARVGEQYF	TGTGCCAGCAGTTACATGGGCGGGGCGCGAGTGGGGGAGCAGTACTTC
TRBV5-1	TRBD1	TRBJ1-5	-	CASSLDPGGPQHF	TGCGCCAGCAGCTTGGACCCAGGGGGGCCCCAGCATTTT
TRBV7-6	TRBD2	TRBJ2-7	-	CASSLGGATSGGLIYEQYF	TGTGCCAGCAGCTTAGGAGGAGCGACTAGCGGGGGCTTGATCTACGAGCAGTACTTC
TRBV10-1	-	TRBJ2-3	-	CASSEMGASTDTQYF	TGCGCCAGCAGTGAGATGGGGGCTAGCACAGATACGCAGTATTTT
TRBV6-2/TRBV6-3	TRBD2	TRBJ2-1	few	CASSSHRGGGEQFF	TGTGCCAGCAGTTCCCATCGCGGGGGTGGTGAGCAGTTCTTC
TRBV7-2	TRBD1	TRBJ1-4	-	CASSLDRGHATNEKLFF	TGTGCCAGCAGCTTGGACAGGGGGCATGCAACTAATGAAAAACTGTTTTTT
TRBV5-1	TRBD1	TRBJ2-7	-	CASSSMGQGRDEQYF	TGCGCCAGCAGCTCCATGGGACAGGGGAGGGACGAGCAGTACTTC
TRBV2	TRBD1	TRBJ2-2	-	CASSITGGLNTGELFF	TGTGCCAGCAGCATAACAGGGGGACTTAACACCGGGGAGCTGTTTTTT
TRBV27	TRBD2	TRBJ2-7	-	CASSLKWGGVYEQYF	TGTGCCAGCAGTTTAAAGTGGGGGGGAGTCTACGAGCAGTACTTC
TRBV5-4	TRBD1	TRBJ1-5	once	CASSWASGQGTGNQPQHF	TGTGCCAGCAGCTGGGCATCGGGACAGGGGACTGGCAATCAGCCCCAGCATTTT
TRBV7-8	TRBD2	TRBJ2-4	-	CASSLGLAGGGTKNIQYF	TGTGCCAGCAGCCTTGGACTAGCGGGGGGCGGGACCAAAAACATTCAGTACTTC
TRBV7-2	-	TRBJ2-1	-	CASSLGSSPGNEQFF	TGTGCCAGCAGCTTAGGGTCGTCCCCGGGGAATGAGCAGTTCTTC
TRBV5-6	-	TRBJ1-2	once	CASSLVLTSGDGYTF	TGTGCCAGCAGCTTGGTATTGACATCGGGGGATGGCTACACCTTC
TRBV2	TRBD1	TRBJ1-5	-	CASSWGQEGSSNQPQHF	TGTGCCAGCAGTTGGGGACAGGAGGGTTCTAGCAATCAGCCCCAGCATTTT
TRBV5-1	-	TRBJ2-7	-	CASSLVRADEQYF	TGCGCCAGCAGCTTGGTCAGGGCGGACGAGCAGTACTTC
TRBV5-1	-	TRBJ2-3	-	CASSLELGMTAVDTQYF	TGCGCCAGCAGCTTGGAGCTGGGGATGACAGCCGTAGATACGCAGTATTTT
TRBV6-5	-	TRBJ2-2	-	CASSYSIGGSGELFF	TGTGCCAGCAGTTACTCGATAGGAGGGTCCGGGGAGCTGTTTTTT
TRBV5-1	TRBD2	TRBJ2-7	-	CASSPHGLAGDYEQYF	TGCGCCAGCAGCCCACATGGACTAGCGGGGGATTACGAGCAGTACTTC
TRBV7-9	TRBD1	TRBJ1-4	-	CASSLWTGGNEKLFF	TGTGCCAGCAGCTTATGGACAGGGGGGAATGAAAAACTGTTTTTT
TRBV21-1	-	TRBJ1-2	-	CASSKVGRSYGYTF	TGTGCCAGCAGCAAAGTTGGCAGGTCCTATGGCTACACCTTC
TRBV6-5	TRBD1	TRBJ1-1	-	CASTDRGYPPWAFF	TGTGCCAGTACCGACAGGGGTTACCCGCCTTGGGCTTTCTTT
TRBV9	-	TRBJ1-2	-	CASSVADSNYGYTF	TGTGCCAGCAGCGTAGCCGACAGCAACTATGGCTACACCTTC
TRBV6-1	-	TRBJ1-5	-	CASSDPYQPQHF	TGTGCCAGCAGTGACCCGTATCAGCCCCAGCATTTT
TRBV7-2	TRBD2	TRBJ2-3	-	CASSLLAGGNRDTQYF	TGTGCCAGCAGCTTATTAGCGGGGGGGAATAGAGATACGCAGTATTTT
TRBV2	-	TRBJ1-4	-	CASKSGRVSNEKLFF	TGTGCCAGCAAGTCCGGCAGGGTATCTAATGAAAAACTGTTTTTT
TRBV6-5	-	TRBJ1-1	-	CASGATEAFF	TGTGCCAGCGGGGCCACTGAAGCTTTCTTT
TRBV7-6	TRBD1	TRBJ1-2	-	CASSPGQGGANYGYTF	TGTGCCAGCAGCCCCGGACAGGGAGGCGCTAACTATGGCTACACCTTC
TRBV2	-	TRBJ2-2	-	CASRAGGDTGELFF	TGTGCCAGCAGGGCGGGTGGGGACACCGGGGAGCTGTTTTTT
TRBV6-2/TRBV6-3	TRBD1	TRBJ1-3	-	CASSGTGSGNTIYF	TGTGCCAGCAGCGGGACAGGGTCTGGAAACACCATATATTTT
TRBV7-8	-	TRBJ1-2	-	CASSLVGEFRGSGYTF	TGTGCCAGCAGCTTAGTCGGGGAGTTTCGGGGGTCTGGCTACACCTTC
TRBV14	-	TRBJ1-2	-	CASSQENNYGYTF	TGTGCCAGCAGCCAGGAGAACAACTATGGCTACACCTTC
TRBV12-5	-	TRBJ2-7	-	CASGSANKQGGAYEQYF	TGTGCTAGTGGTTCAGCGAATAAACAGGGGGGGGCCTACGAGCAGTACTTC